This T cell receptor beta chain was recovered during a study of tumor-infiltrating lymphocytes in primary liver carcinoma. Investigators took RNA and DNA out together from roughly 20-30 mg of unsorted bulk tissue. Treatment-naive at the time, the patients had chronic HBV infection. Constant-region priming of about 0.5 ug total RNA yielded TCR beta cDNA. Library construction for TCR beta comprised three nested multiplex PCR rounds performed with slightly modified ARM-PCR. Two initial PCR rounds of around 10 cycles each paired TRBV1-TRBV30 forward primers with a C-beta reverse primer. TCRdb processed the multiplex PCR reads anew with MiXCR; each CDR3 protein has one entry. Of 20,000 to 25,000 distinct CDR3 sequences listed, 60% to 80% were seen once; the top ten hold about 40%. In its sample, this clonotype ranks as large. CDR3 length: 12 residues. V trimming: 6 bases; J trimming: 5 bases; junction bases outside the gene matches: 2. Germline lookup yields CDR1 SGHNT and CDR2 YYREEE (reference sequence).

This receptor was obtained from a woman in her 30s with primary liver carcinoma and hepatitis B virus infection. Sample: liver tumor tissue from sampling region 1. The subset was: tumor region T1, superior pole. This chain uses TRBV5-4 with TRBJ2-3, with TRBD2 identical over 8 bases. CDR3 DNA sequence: TGTGCCAGCAAAAGCGGGGGAGATACGCAGTATTTT. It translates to CASKSGGDTQYF.